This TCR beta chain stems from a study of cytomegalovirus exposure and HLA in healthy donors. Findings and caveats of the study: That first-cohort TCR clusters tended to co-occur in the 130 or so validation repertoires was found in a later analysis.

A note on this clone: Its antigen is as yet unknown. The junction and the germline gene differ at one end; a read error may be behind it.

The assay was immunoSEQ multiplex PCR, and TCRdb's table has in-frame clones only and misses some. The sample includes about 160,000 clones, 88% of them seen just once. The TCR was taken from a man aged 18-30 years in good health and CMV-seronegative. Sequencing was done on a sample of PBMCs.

CDR3 loop: CASSPTAAGEQFF. The CDR3 region has the DNA TGTGCTAGCAGCCCAACCGCGGCGGGGGAGCAGTTCTTC. The rearrangement links TRBV7-7 to TRBJ2-1; perhaps TRBD2 as D (6 bases). The CDR3 is 13 residues long. The germline V gene encodes CDR1 SSHAT and CDR2 FNYEAQ (reference sequence).